Listed below are T cell receptor beta chains from one sample, sequenced in a study of blood T cell repertoires in COVID-19. This table comes from immunoSEQ multiplex PCR, and its TCRdb copy is limited to in-frame clones, with some not included. The table shows a few hundred thousand clones, with 88% occurring only once. Sequencing input: peripheral blood. These receptors all come from a woman aged 50 to 60 with COVID-19, enrolled during active disease. Each CDR3 is given with its conserved first and last residue. A D gene is named only where the DNA matches it firmly. Some rows mark clone size as missing; the rest say once, few, many or name a class of expanded clone.

clone_size | d_call | j_call | v_call | cdr3_nt | cdr3_aa
once | TRBD1 | TRBJ2-1 | TRBV5-4 | TGTGCCAGCAGCTTGCCGACAGGGGGCAGTGGCTCCTACAATGAGCAGTTCTTC | CASSLPTGGSGSYNEQFF
. | TRBD1 | TRBJ1-2 | TRBV2 | TGTGCCAGCAGTGCCGGGACAGCCTATGGCTACACCTTC | CASSAGTAYGYTF
. | . | TRBJ1-1 | TRBV19 | TGTGCCAGTAGTATAGAACCAGGGAACACTGAAGCTTTCTTT | CASSIEPGNTEAFF
. | . | TRBJ1-6 | TRBV28 | TGTGCCAGCAGTTTTTCCCCGCGGAGCTCCTATAATTCACCCCTCCACTTT | CASSFSPRSSYNSPLHF
. | . | TRBJ2-7 | TRBV5-4 | TGTGCCAGCAGCCCTCCTGGCCGGGGTTACGAGCAGTACTTC | CASSPPGRGYEQYF
. | TRBD1 | TRBJ1-1 | TRBV28 | TGTGCCAGCAGACTAAGGGACAGGGGCACTGAAGCTTTCTTT | CASRLRDRGTEAFF
. | TRBD1 | TRBJ2-7 | TRBV5-4 | TGTGCCAGCAGTCTTCCGGGACAGCACTACGAGCAGTACTTC | CASSLPGQHYEQYF
. | . | TRBJ1-1 | TRBV19 | TGTGCCAGTAGTATGAGCGTCCGAGGCACTGAAGCTTTCTTT | CASSMSVRGTEAFF
few | TRBD2 | TRBJ2-1 | TRBV6-5 | TGTGCCAGCAGTAAGGGACTAGCGGGGGTGGAGCAGTTCTTC | CASSKGLAGVEQFF
. | . | TRBJ1-2 | TRBV6-5 | TGTGCCAGCAGTTACTCGAAAGGGGTAGAGGGCTACACCTTC | CASSYSKGVEGYTF
. | . | TRBJ1-2 | TRBV2 | TGTGCCAGCGGGGGTCGGGGGGCTGAGGGCTACACCTTC | CASGGRGAEGYTF
. | TRBD2 | TRBJ2-3 | TRBV9 | TGTGCCAGCAGCGTAGGTAATAGCGGGGGGCGTACAGATACGCAGTATTTT | CASSVGNSGGRTDTQYF
once | . | TRBJ1-2 | TRBV28 | TGTGCCAGCAGTTTCGGGGGGGTCTATGGCTACACCTTC | CASSFGGVYGYTF
. | TRBD2 | TRBJ2-1 | TRBV18 | TGTGCCAGCTCACCCTCGACTAGCGGGGGTGAACCTGGCTCCTACAATGAGCAGTTCTTC | CASSPSTSGGEPGSYNEQFF
. | . | TRBJ1-1 | TRBV20-1 | TGCAGTGCTAGTGCCGACAGCTCATGGAACACTGAAGCTTTCTTT | CSASADSSWNTEAFF
. | TRBD1 | TRBJ1-1 | TRBV9 | TGTGCCAGCAGCGTAGGGGACAGGGGTACGAACACTGAAGCTTTCTTT | CASSVGDRGTNTEAFF
. | TRBD1 | TRBJ1-2 | TRBV28 | TGTGCCAGCAGTTTCCCCGGGACAGGGACCAACGGCTACACCTTC | CASSFPGTGTNGYTF
. | . | TRBJ2-5 | TRBV24-1 | TGTGCCACCAGTGAAAGGGGGAACAAAGAGACCCAGTACTTC | CATSERGNKETQYF
. | . | TRBJ1-6 | TRBV7-9 | TGTGCCAGCAGCTTCGCCAGTAATTCACCCCTCCACTTT | CASSFASNSPLHF
. | . | TRBJ2-2 | TRBV6-2/TRBV6-3 | TGTGCCAGCAGCCCTTCGGAGGGTACGGATAACACCGGGGAGCTGTTTTTT | CASSPSEGTDNTGELFF
. | . | TRBJ2-6 | TRBV7-3 | TGTGCCAGCAGCCCCAGTTCAGGGCGCTCTGGGGCCAACGTCCTGACTTTC | CASSPSSGRSGANVLTF
. | . | TRBJ2-2 | TRBV6-5 | TGTGCCAGCAGCCCCGTTGTTACCGGGGAGCTGTTTTTT | CASSPVVTGELFF
. | TRBD1 | TRBJ1-2 | TRBV9 | TGTGCCAGCAGTCCTACAGGGGCTGACTATGGCTACACCTTC | CASSPTGADYGYTF
. | . | TRBJ1-1 | TRBV11-1 | TGTGCCAGCAGCGTACCGGGCGACGGGGCTGAAGCTTTCTTT | CASSVPGDGAEAFF
. | . | TRBJ2-1 | TRBV18 | TGTGCCAGCTCGCTGGACTCGACGGGTGAGCAGTTCTTC | CASSLDSTGEQFF
. | . | TRBJ2-3 | TRBV5-1 | TGCGCCAGCAGCTTACAAGCGGAGGTAGATACGCAGTATTTT | CASSLQAEVDTQYF
. | TRBD1 | TRBJ2-2 | TRBV7-7 | TGTGCCAGCAGCCTCAGATCGGCAGGGGGTCTTACCGGGGAGCTGTTTTTT | CASSLRSAGGLTGELFF
. | . | TRBJ2-3 | TRBV28 | TGTGCCAGCAGCCAAAGGAGGGGGGGCGGGCGCACAGATACGCAGTATTTT | CASSQRRGGGRTDTQYF
. | . | TRBJ2-3 | TRBV7-6 | TGTGCCAGCAGCCCATTAGCGGCAAGCACAGATACGCAGTATTTT | CASSPLAASTDTQYF
. | . | TRBJ1-2 | TRBV4-2 | TGTGCCAGCAGCCAAGACCTGGCAGGCAGGGGCTACACCTTC | CASSQDLAGRGYTF
. | . | TRBJ1-6 | TRBV28 | TGTGCCAGCAGTTTAATTAAAAGTCGGCAGGGGAGGGGGACGGATTCACCCCTCCACTTT | CASSLIKSRQGRGTDSPLHF
many | . | TRBJ2-7 | TRBV10-1 | TGCGCCAGCAGTGAGTCCGGGGGCGAGCAGTACTTC | CASSESGGEQYF
. | . | TRBJ1-5 | TRBV2 | TGTGCCAGCCGTCCGGTAAGGGCGGGGGGCAATCAGCCCCAGCATTTT | CASRPVRAGGNQPQHF
once | TRBD1 | TRBJ2-5 | TRBV7-8 | TGTGCCAGCAGCTCAGAATATGGACAGGAGGAGACCCAGTACTTC | CASSSEYGQEETQYF